This TCR beta chain is drawn from a study of cytomegalovirus exposure and HLA in healthy donors. General study findings and limits: The study had only CMV serostatus as immune exposure information.

Points on this clone: The antigen remains unidentified.

PCR involved 60 Vbeta and 13 Jbeta primers. Repertoires were generated with immunoSEQ multiplex PCR, while TCRdb's copy carries only in-frame clones and drops some. The sample includes 150,000 to 200,000 clones, around 76% of them seen just once. Per germline, CDR1 LNHDA and CDR2 SQIVND (reference sequence). The ends were cut back, 5 bases at V and 6 bases at J, with 8 bases in the middle. The CDR3 runs to 11 residues. Sequencing was done on a sample of PBMCs. The chain links TRBV19 to TRBJ2-7, with a weak D call TRBD2 (5 bases). This TCR derives from a man aged 40-49 years in good health and CMV-seronegative. The CDR3 reads CASSPGGEQYF. The DNA for the CDR3 is TGTGCCAGTAGTCCCGGAGGCGAGCAGTACTTC.